Reported below is one T cell receptor (beta chain). Its antigen is unidentified. Each CDR3 protein gets one entry after TCRdb re-called the reads with MiXCR. The sample gives hundreds of thousands of distinct CDR3 sequences, around 30% of which show up once; around a sixth is in the top ten. These data are taken from a study of T cell repertoires in cytomegalovirus infection. In the study overall: Epitope selection comprised recently identified HLA-C-restricted CMV epitopes and well-studied HLA-B-restricted CMV epitopes. Through public TCR beta signatures, both CMV infection and matching HLA type were indicated. General observations from the study: Identification of carriers of CMV plus the relevant HLA was achieved through cumulative public TCR beta family frequency. HLA-C-restricted CMV-specific TCR beta clonotypes were dominant in the ex vivo response.

The CDR3 consists of 15 residues. V was pared by 5 bases and J by 4 bases, with 14 bases between. CDR1 is SEHNR, CDR2 FQNEAQ, per germline (reference sequence). The sequence was collected from a human donor in good health (CMV status not recorded). Some clones in this sample may be carry-over from other donors' samples. V and J are TRBV7-9 and TRBJ1-4, with D maybe TRBD1 (5 bases). Sample: cultured PBMCs, taken from culture after CMV antigen stimulation. CDR3 nucleotide sequence: TGTGCCAGCAGCAACCGACAGAGAAGTAATGAAAAACTGTTTTTT. It encodes CASSNRQRSNEKLFF.